These T cell receptor beta chains were read from a single sample in a study of blood T cell repertoires in COVID-19. Assay: immunoSEQ multiplex PCR; the TCRdb copy retains only in-frame clones and omits some. The sample has 250,000 to 350,000 clones; about 90% are singletons. The sequencing input was PBMCs or T cells enriched from blood (not recorded which). These receptors originate from a woman aged 50 to 65 who had been exposed to COVID-19. Both conserved end residues are part of each CDR3. A D gene is named only where the DNA matches it firmly. The size entry is marked missing in some rows and otherwise reads once, few, many or a size class.

len: 15; v_gene: TRBV19; j_gene: TRBJ1-2; d_gene: -; abundance: -; CDR3nt: TGTGCCAGTAGTACCACAGGGAACCCTAACTATGGCTACACCTTC; CDR3aa: CASSTTGNPNYGYTF
len: 16; v_gene: TRBV19; j_gene: TRBJ1-5; d_gene: TRBD1; abundance: -; CDR3nt: TGTGCCAGTACGAGGACAGGGGGAGTGAGGAATCAGCCCCAGCATTTT; CDR3aa: CASTRTGGVRNQPQHF
len: 13; v_gene: TRBV29-1; j_gene: TRBJ1-1; d_gene: TRBD1; abundance: -; CDR3nt: TGCAGCGCGTCAGGGGGTCGTTGGACTGAAGCTTTCTTT; CDR3aa: CSASGGRWTEAFF
len: 17; v_gene: TRBV24-1; j_gene: TRBJ2-1; d_gene: TRBD1; abundance: -; CDR3nt: TGTGCCACCAGTGATTTCCCAGGACAGGGGGCTGAGGATGAGCAGTTCTTC; CDR3aa: CATSDFPGQGAEDEQFF
len: 15; v_gene: TRBV28; j_gene: TRBJ1-6; d_gene: -; abundance: -; CDR3nt: TGTGCCAGCAGTTTTTCGGGAGGGGTTAACTCACCCCTCCACTTT; CDR3aa: CASSFSGGVNSPLHF
len: 18; v_gene: TRBV6-1; j_gene: TRBJ2-1; d_gene: TRBD2; abundance: once; CDR3nt: TGTGCCAGCAGTGTGACTAGCGGGGGGCCGACCGCTTACAATGAGCAGTTCTTC; CDR3aa: CASSVTSGGPTAYNEQFF
len: 16; v_gene: TRBV28; j_gene: TRBJ2-5; d_gene: TRBD2; abundance: -; CDR3nt: TGTGCCAGCATCCAAACGGGCGGGGGGGCAACGGAGACCCAGTACTTC; CDR3aa: CASIQTGGGATETQYF
len: 19; v_gene: TRBV7-8; j_gene: TRBJ1-1; d_gene: -; abundance: -; CDR3nt: TGTGCCAGCAGCCCCGCTTTAGAGAGGACACCATACTGGCACACTGAAGCTTTCTTT; CDR3aa: CASSPALERTPYWHTEAFF
len: 13; v_gene: TRBV2; j_gene: TRBJ1-5; d_gene: -; abundance: -; CDR3nt: TGTGCCAGCAGGGGTAGCGGCAATCAGCCCCAGCATTTT; CDR3aa: CASRGSGNQPQHF
len: 16; v_gene: TRBV18; j_gene: TRBJ2-3; d_gene: -; abundance: -; CDR3nt: TGTGCCAGCTCACCCAAGTTGGGGGGGCAGGGAGATACGCAGTATTTT; CDR3aa: CASSPKLGGQGDTQYF
len: 13; v_gene: TRBV5-5; j_gene: TRBJ1-2; d_gene: -; abundance: -; CDR3nt: TGTGCCAGCAGCTTGTCAGGGACTGGTGGCTACACCTTC; CDR3aa: CASSLSGTGGYTF
len: 16; v_gene: TRBV28; j_gene: TRBJ2-1; d_gene: -; abundance: -; CDR3nt: TGTGCCAGCAGTCCCCTCCAGGCAGACTCCTACAATGAGCAGTTCTTC; CDR3aa: CASSPLQADSYNEQFF